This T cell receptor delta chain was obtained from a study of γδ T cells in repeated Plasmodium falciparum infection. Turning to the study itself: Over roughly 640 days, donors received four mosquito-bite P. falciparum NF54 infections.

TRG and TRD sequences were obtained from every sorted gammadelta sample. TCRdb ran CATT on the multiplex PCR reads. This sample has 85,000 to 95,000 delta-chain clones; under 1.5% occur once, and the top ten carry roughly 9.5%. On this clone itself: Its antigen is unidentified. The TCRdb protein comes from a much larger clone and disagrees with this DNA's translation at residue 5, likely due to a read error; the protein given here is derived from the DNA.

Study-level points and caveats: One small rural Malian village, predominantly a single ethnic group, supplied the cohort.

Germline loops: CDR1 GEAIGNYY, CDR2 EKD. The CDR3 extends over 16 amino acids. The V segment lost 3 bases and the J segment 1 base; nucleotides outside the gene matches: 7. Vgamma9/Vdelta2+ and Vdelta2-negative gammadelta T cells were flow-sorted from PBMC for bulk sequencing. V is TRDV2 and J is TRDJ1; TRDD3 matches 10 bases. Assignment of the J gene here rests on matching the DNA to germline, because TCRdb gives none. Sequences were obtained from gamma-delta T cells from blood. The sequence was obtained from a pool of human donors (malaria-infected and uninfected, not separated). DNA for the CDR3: TGTGCCTGTGACGCCGTGGGGGATACCCCCACCGATAAACTCATCTTT. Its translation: CACDAVGDTPTDKLIF.